Below, 18 T cell receptor beta chains from the same sample are listed, as sequenced in a study of blood T cells in healthy people across ages (dated by TCRdb to the mid-2010s). The library was prepared using 5' RACE. Data came from an Illumina HiSeq 2500. The second PCR ran for about 6 to 11 cycles and used a J-beta primer mix along with a sample-barcoded 5' primer. TCRdb trimmed the raw reads at Q25, called clones with MiXCR and kept productive beta chains. Each record represents a unique CDR3 protein, reported with the most common genes and DNA among its rows. The sample records 1.5 million to 2 million distinct CDR3 sequences, 28% of which are singletons. About 8% of the sample belongs to the ten largest clones. Sequencing was performed on blood. The receptors stem from a woman between 25 and 40 years old in good health.

This clonotype was detected a few times. This CDR3 reads CASSYRDRGNNEQFF. CDR3 in DNA: TGTGCCAGCAGCTACCGGGACAGGGGTAACAATGAGCAGTTCTTC. This rearrangement joins TRBV7-8 to TRBJ2-1; 10 bases map to TRBD1. Germline trimming cut 4 bases from V and 5 bases from J; bases unmatched to any gene: 5. The CDR3 is made up of 15 amino acids. CDR1 SGHVS and CDR2 FQNEAQ come from the germline V gene.

The rearrangement uses TRBV2 and TRBJ1-1; unclear D gene. The V and J ends lost 3 bases and 12 bases respectively, with 14 bases between them. This CDR3 region has 12 residues. CDR1 and CDR2 from the germline V gene are SNHLY and FYNNEI. CDR3 residues: CASSETGVGTFF. The CDR3 DNA is TGTGCCAGCAGTGAGACGGGCGTGGGGACTTTCTTT.

The V call is TRBV7-9, the J call TRBJ2-7; 12 bases are a match to TRBD2. The end of the DNA is better explained by TRBJ2-1, so the J call may be wrong. Looked up from germline, CDR1 is SEHNR and CDR2 is FQNEAQ (reference sequence). CDR3 length: 16 amino acids. CDR3 DNA sequence: TGTGCCAGCAGCCCTAGGACTAGCGGGATGAGTATCGAGCAGTTCTTC. Encoded protein: CASSPRTSGMSIEQFF.

CDR3 nucleotides: TGTGCCATAGGAGGGGGAAACAATGAGCAGTTCTTC. Translation gives CAIGGGNNEQFF. V and J are TRBV10-3 and TRBJ2-1, with D possibly called TRBD1 or TRBD2 (6 bases each). The CDR3 extends over 12 amino acids. The V gene lost 9 bases and the J gene lost 5 bases, with 11 bases spanning the gap. Germline CDR1 is ENHRY and CDR2 is SYGVKD.

This clonotype was counted between two and nine times. J is TRBJ1-2 and V is TRBV28; D is unresolved. The CDR3 runs to 12 residues. The V end lost 7 bases, the J end lost 2 bases, and 8 bases lay between the germline ends. The germline gives CDR1 MDHEN, CDR2 SYDVKM. The CDR3 DNA reads as TGTGCCAGCATGAGGGAGAACTATGGCTACACCTTC. Protein sequence: CASMRENYGYTF.

The chain joins TRBV7-2 to TRBJ1-4; D might be TRBD1 (5 bases). This CDR3 is 14 amino acids long. Trimming shortened V by 5 bases and J by 3 bases, and 10 bases separated the two germline ends. Germline V lookup: CDR1 SGHTA, CDR2 FQGNSA. In nucleotides, the CDR3 is TGTGCCAGCAGCGTAACAGGAGCTAATGAAAAACTGTTTTTT. It codes for CASSVTGANEKLFF.

The rearrangement joins TRBV5-5 to TRBJ2-1; 11 nucleotides line up with TRBD1. There are 16 residues in the CDR3. Germline V gene data show CDR1 as SGHKS and CDR2 as YYEKEE (reference sequence). V was clipped by 2 bases and J by 5 bases; unmatched bases: 6. The CDR3 region has the DNA TGTGCCAGCAGCTTTTACCCGGGACAGGGGGACAATGAGCAGTTCTTC. It yields the protein CASSFYPGQGDNEQFF.

This clonotype was counted ten times or more. Here the CDR3 DNA reads TGTGCCAGCAGCCGATCCCCTCGGGGAGATACGCAGTATTTT. This gives the protein CASSRSPRGDTQYF. The chain is built from TRBV7-2 and TRBJ2-3, with a tentative D call TRBD2 (5 bases). Germline CDR1 is SGHTA and CDR2 is FQGNSA. This CDR3 region has 14 residues. Between the trimmed V and J ends, which lost 5 bases and 5 bases, there was a span of 14 bases. Together with reference TRBV7-2 and TRBJ2-3, the CDR3 gives the full variable domain: GAGVSQSPSNKVTEKGKDVELRCDPISGHTALYWYRQSLGQGLEFLIYFQGNSAPDKSGLPSDRFSAERTGGSVSTLTIQRTQQEDSAVYLCASSRSPRGDTQYFGPGTRLTVL.

V gene TRBV5-1 combines with J gene TRBJ2-7; weak D call: TRBD1 (5 bases). The germline gives CDR1 SGHRS, CDR2 YFSETQ. The CDR3 sequence is 14 residues long. V lost 2 bases, J lost 5 bases, and 14 bases lay in between. The CDR3 DNA reads TGCGCCAGCAGCTTACAGGCCCCAGATGACGAGCAGTACTTC. Translating gives CASSLQAPDDEQYF. Drawing the rest from reference TRBV5-1 and TRBJ2-7, the complete variable domain is KAGVTQTPRYLIKTRGQQVTLSCSPISGHRSVSWYQQTPGQGLQFLFEYFSETQRNKGNFPGRFSGRQFSNSRSEMNVSTLELGDSALYLCASSLQAPDDEQYFGPGTRLTVT.

CDR3 sequence: CACGVMGDRQFF. CDR3 DNA: TGTGCCTGCGGGGTCATGGGAGACAGGCAGTTCTTC. The V call is TRBV30, the J call TRBJ2-1; D possibly uses TRBD1 or TRBD2 (5 bases each). The V gene lost 6 bases and the J gene lost 12 bases, with 18 bases spanning the gap. The CDR3 has 12 amino acids. The germline V gene encodes CDR1 GTSNPN and CDR2 SVGIG (reference sequence).

J is TRBJ2-1 and V is TRBV24-1, with D possibly TRBD2 on 5 matching bases. Per the germline V gene, CDR1 is KGHDR and CDR2 is SFDVKD. The CDR3 extends over 16 amino acids. V gave up 4 bases and J gave up 5 bases, with 17 bases separating them. CDR3 sequence reads: CATSEIAGIGDNEQFF. For the CDR3, the DNA is TGTGCCACCAGTGAAATAGCCGGGATTGGAGACAATGAGCAGTTCTTC.

This clonotype has a count of ten or more. The V gene is TRBV12-3 or TRBV12-4, the J gene TRBJ2-5, with TRBD2 matching 10 bases. Losses at the gene ends were 5 bases for V and 4 bases for J; bases not matched to a gene: 4. CDR3 length equals 14 residues. Here the CDR3 reads CASSHRTSGETQYF. Written as DNA, the CDR3 is TGTGCCAGCAGTCATAGGACTAGCGGAGAGACCCAGTACTTC.

A few counts support this clonotype. The chain combines TRBV5-4 with TRBJ2-1; D perhaps matches TRBD2 (5 bases). The germline V gene encodes CDR1 SGHNT and CDR2 YYREEE (reference sequence). Trimming shortened V by 5 bases and J by 15 bases, and 18 bases separated the two germline ends. The CDR3 sequence is 12 residues long. CDR3 DNA: TGTGCCAGCAGTCCCGTCGGCGACTACCCGTTCTTC. This sequence encodes CASSPVGDYPFF. The full variable domain, its missing parts supplied by reference TRBV5-4 and TRBJ2-1, is ETGVTQSPTHLIKTRGQQVTLRCSSQSGHNTVSWYQQALGQGPQFIFQYYREEENGRGNFPPRFSGLQFPNYSSELNVNALELDDSALYLCASSPVGDYPFFGPGTRLTVL.

V usage is TRBV20-1 and J usage is TRBJ1-4, with D possibly being TRBD1 (5 bases). Trimming stripped 0 bases from V and 8 bases from J, with 16 bases between. The CDR3 spans 15 residues. In germline, CDR1 is DFQATT, CDR2 SNEGSKA (reference sequence). The CDR3 DNA is TGCAGTGCTAGAGATCCAGGGCAGGGTGGGGAAAAACTGTTTTTT. This gives the protein CSARDPGQGGEKLFF.

The chain employs TRBV2 and TRBJ2-1, with D possibly matching TRBD2 (6 bases). Germline lookup yields CDR1 SNHLY and CDR2 FYNNEI. Deletions cut 5 bases from V and 2 bases from J, with 19 bases between. The CDR3 extends over 17 amino acids. The CDR3 reads CASSKTLMGGTYNEQFF. Here the CDR3 DNA reads TGTGCCAGCAGTAAAACATTAATGGGAGGCACCTACAATGAGCAGTTCTTC. The full variable domain, rest sourced from reference TRBV2 and TRBJ2-1, is EPEVTQTPSHQVTQMGQEVILRCVPISNHLYFYWYRQILGQKVEFLVSFYNNEISEKSEIFDDQFSVERPDGSNFTLKIRSTKLEDSAMYFCASSKTLMGGTYNEQFFGPGTRLTVL.

This clonotype was counted at least ten times. The chain has TRBV12-5 and TRBJ2-1, with TRBD1 matching over 10 bases. CDR3 length: 19 amino acids. J lost 7 bases, V lost 4 bases, and 19 bases had no gene match. Germline CDR1 and CDR2: LGHNT and FRNRAP. The CDR3 DNA sequence: TGTGCTAGTGGTTCCCCAACGACAGGGGGCCGAGCAGATTATAATGAGCAGTTCTTC. Translating gives CASGSPTTGGRADYNEQFF.

Details on this clonotype: A read error may explain this, as a much larger clone is one base away. The genes are TRBV12-3 or TRBV12-4 and TRBJ2-1; weak D call: TRBD1 (5 bases). V lost 4 bases and J lost 10, with 20 bases in between. The length of the CDR3 is 15 residues. The CDR3 nucleotides are TGTGCCAGCAGTTCTCGGGTTCAGGGATCGTACGAGCAGTTCTTC. Its protein is CASSSRVQGSYEQFF.

This chain joins TRBV5-1 and TRBJ1-1; D possibly corresponds to TRBD1 (6 bases). V lost 4 bases, J lost 5 bases, and 15 bases lay in between. The CDR3 has 14 amino acids. In germline, CDR1 is SGHRS, CDR2 YFSETQ. CDR3 sequence: CASSRGGLGTEAFF. The CDR3 DNA sequence: TGCGCCAGCAGCAGGGGGGGGCTAGGAACTGAAGCTTTCTTT.